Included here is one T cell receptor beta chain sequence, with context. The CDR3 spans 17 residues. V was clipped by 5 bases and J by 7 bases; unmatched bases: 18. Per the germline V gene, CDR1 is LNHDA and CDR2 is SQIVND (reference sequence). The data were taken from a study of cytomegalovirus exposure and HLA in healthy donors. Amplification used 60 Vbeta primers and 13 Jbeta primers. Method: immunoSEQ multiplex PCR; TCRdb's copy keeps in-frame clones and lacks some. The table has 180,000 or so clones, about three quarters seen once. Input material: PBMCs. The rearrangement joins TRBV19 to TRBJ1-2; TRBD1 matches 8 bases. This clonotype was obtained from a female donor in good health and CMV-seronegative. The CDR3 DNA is TGTGCCAGTAGTCCTGAGTGGGCGACAGGGGCGGTGAGTGGCTACACCTTC. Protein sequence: CASSPEWATGAVSGYTF.